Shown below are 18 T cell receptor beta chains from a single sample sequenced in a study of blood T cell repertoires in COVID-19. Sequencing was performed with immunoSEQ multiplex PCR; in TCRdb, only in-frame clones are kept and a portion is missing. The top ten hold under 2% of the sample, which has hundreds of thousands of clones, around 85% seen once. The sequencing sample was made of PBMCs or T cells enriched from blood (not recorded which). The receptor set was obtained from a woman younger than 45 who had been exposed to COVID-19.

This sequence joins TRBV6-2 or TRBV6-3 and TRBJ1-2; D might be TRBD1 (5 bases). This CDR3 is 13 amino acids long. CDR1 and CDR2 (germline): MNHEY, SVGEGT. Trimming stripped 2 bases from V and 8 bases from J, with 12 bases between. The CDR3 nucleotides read TGTGCCAGCAGTTACCAAACAGGAGTAGGCTACACCTTC. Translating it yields CASSYQTGVGYTF.

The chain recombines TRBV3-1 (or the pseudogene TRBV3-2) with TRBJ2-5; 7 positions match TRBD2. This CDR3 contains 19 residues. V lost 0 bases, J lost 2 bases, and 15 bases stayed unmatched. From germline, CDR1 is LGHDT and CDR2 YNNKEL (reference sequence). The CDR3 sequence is CASSQDASGRAFLQETQYF. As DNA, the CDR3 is TGTGCCAGCAGCCAAGACGCGAGTGGGAGGGCGTTTTTGCAAGAGACCCAGTACTTC.

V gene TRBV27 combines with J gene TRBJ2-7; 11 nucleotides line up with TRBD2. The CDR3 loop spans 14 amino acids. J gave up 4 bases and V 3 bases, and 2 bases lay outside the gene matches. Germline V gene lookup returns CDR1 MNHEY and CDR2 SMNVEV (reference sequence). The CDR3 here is CASSLASGRYEQYF. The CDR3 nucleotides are TGTGCCAGCAGTTTGGCTAGCGGGAGGTACGAGCAGTACTTC.

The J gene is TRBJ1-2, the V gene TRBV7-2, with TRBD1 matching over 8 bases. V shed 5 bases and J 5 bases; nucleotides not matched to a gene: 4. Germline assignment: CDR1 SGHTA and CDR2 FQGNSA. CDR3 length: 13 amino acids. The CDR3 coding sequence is TGTGCCAGCAGCCGCGACAGGGGTTATGGCTACACCTTC. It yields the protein CASSRDRGYGYTF.

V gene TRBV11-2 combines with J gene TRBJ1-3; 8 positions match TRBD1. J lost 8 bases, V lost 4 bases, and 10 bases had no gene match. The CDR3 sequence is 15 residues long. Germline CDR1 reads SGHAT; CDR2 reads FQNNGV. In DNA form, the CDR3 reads TGTGCCAGCAGCTCGTCAGGGGGCAATACGGACACCATATATTTT. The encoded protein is CASSSSGGNTDTIYF. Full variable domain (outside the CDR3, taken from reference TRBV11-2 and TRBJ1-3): EAGVAQSPRYKIIEKRQSVAFWCNPISGHATLYWYQQILGQGPKLLIQFQNNGVVDDSQLPKDRFSAERLKGVDSTLKIQPAKLEDSAVYLCASSSSGGNTDTIYFGEGSWLTVV.

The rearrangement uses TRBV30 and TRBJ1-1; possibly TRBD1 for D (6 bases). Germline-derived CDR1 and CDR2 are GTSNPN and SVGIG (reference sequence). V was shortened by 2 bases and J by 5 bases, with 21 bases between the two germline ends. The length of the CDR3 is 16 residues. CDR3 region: CAWSPKTPGHRTEAFF. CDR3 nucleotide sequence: TGTGCCTGGAGTCCGAAAACTCCGGGACATCGGACTGAAGCTTTCTTT.

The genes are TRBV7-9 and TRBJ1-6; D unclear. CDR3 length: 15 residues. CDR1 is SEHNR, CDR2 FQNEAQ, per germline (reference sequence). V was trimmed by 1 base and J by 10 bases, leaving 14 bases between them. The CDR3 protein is CASSLEGGLGSPLHF. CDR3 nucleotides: TGTGCCAGCAGCTTAGAAGGAGGGCTTGGATCACCCCTCCACTTT. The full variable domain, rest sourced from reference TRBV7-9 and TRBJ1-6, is DTGVSQNPRHKITKRGQNVTFRCDPISEHNRLYWYRQTLGQGPEFLTYFQNEAQLEKSRLLSDRFSAERPKGSFSTLEIQRTEQGDSAMYLCASSLEGGLGSPLHFGNGTRLTVT.

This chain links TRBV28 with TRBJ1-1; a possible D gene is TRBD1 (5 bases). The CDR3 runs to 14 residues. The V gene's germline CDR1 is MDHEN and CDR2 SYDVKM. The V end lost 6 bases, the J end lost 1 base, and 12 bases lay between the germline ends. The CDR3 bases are TGTGCCAGCAGCATCGCGGGACGGAACACTGAAGCTTTCTTT. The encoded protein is CASSIAGRNTEAFF.

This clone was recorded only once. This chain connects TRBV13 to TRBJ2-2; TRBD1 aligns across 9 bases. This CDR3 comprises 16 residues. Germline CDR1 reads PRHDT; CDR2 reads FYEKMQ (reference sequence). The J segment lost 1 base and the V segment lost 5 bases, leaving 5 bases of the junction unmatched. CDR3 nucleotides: TGTGCCAGCAGCACACGACAGGGGGGGAACACCGGGGAGCTGTTTTTT. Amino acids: CASSTRQGGNTGELFF.

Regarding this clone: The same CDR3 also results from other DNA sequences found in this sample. The chain's CDR3 is CASSFRVPGNTIYF. The CDR3 DNA sequence: TGTGCCAGCAGTTTCCGGGTCCCTGGAAACACCATATATTTT. The rearrangement joins TRBV28 to TRBJ1-3; no reliable D call. Trimming took off 3 bases at V and 2 bases at J, with 8 bases between the two ends. Germline values: CDR1 MDHEN, CDR2 SYDVKM. CDR3 length equals 14 residues. Filled out from reference TRBV28 and TRBJ1-3, the complete variable domain reads DVKVTQSSRYLVKRTGEKVFLECVQDMDHENMFWYRQDPGLGLRLIYFSYDVKMKEKGDIPEGYSVSREKKERFSLILESASTNQTSMYLCASSFRVPGNTIYFGEGSWLTVV.

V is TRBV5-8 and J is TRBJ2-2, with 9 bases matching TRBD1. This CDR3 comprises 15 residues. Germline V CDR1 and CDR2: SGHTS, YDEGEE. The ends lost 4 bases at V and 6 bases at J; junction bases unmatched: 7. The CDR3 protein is CASSIPGQGSGELFF. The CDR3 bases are TGTGCCAGCAGCATACCGGGACAGGGATCCGGGGAGCTGTTTTTT.

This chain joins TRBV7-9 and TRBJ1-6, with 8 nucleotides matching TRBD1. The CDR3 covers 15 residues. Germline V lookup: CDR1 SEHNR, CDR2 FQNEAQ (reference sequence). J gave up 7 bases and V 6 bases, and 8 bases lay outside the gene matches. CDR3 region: CASSPLQGENSPLHF. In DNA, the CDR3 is TGTGCCAGCAGTCCTCTACAGGGGGAAAATTCACCCCTCCACTTT.

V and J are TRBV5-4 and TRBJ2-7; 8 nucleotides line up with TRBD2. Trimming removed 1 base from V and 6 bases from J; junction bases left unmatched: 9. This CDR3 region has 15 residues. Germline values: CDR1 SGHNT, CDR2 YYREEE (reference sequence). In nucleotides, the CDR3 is TGTGCCAGCAGCTTGAAGGTTGGGACTAGAAGCGAGCAGTACTTC. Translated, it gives CASSLKVGTRSEQYF.

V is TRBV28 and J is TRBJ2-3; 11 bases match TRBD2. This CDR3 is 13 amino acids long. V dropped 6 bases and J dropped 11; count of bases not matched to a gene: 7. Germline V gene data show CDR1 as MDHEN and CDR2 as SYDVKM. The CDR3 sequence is CASSGGLAGRQYF. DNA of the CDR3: TGTGCCAGCAGCGGTGGACTAGCGGGCAGGCAGTATTTT.

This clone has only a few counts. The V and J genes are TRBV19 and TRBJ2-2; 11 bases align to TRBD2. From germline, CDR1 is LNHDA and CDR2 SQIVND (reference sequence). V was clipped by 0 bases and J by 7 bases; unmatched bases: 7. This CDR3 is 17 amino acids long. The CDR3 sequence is CASSIDLAGGPGGELFF. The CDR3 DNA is TGTGCCAGTAGTATAGACCTAGCGGGAGGCCCTGGCGGGGAGCTGTTTTTT.

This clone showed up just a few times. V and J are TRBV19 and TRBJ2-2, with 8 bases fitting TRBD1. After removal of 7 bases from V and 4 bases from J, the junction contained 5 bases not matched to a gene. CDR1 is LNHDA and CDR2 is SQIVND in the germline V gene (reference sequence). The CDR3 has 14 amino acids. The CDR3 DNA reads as TGTGCCAGTAAAGACAGGGGATCCACCGGGGAGCTGTTTTTT. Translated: CASKDRGSTGELFF. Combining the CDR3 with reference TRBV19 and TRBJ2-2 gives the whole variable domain DGGITQSPKYLFRKEGQNVTLSCEQNLNHDAMYWYRQDPGQGLRLIYYSQIVNDFQKGDIAEGYSVSREKKESFPLTVTSAQKNPTAFYLCASKDRGSTGELFFGEGSRLTVL.

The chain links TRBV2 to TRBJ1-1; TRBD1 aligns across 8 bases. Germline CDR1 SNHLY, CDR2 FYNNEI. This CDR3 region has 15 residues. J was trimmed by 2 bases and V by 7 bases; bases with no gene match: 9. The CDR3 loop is CASKVGDRRNTEAFF. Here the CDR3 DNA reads TGTGCCAGCAAGGTCGGGGACAGGAGAAACACTGAAGCTTTCTTT.

CDR3 region: CASSSQGWQPQHF. The CDR3 DNA is TGTGCCAGCAGTTCACAGGGGTGGCAGCCCCAGCATTTT. The genes are TRBV28 and TRBJ1-5; TRBD1 matches 7 bases. V was pared by 4 bases and J by 7 bases, with 4 bases of the junction left unmatched. The CDR3 covers 13 residues. Per germline, CDR1 MDHEN and CDR2 SYDVKM.